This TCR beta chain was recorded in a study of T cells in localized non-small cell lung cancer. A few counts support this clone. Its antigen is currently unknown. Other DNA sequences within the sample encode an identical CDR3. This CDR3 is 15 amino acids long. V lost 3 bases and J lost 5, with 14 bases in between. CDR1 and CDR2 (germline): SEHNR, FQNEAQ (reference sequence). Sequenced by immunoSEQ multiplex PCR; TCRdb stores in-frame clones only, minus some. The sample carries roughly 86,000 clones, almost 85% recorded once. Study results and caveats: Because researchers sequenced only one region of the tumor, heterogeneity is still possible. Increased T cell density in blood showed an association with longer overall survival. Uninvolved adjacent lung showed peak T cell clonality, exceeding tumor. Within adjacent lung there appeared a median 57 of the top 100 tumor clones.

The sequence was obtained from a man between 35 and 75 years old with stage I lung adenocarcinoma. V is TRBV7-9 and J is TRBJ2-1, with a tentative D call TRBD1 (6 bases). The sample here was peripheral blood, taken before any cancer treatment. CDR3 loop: CASSFSRTVHNEQFF. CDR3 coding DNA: TGTGCCAGCAGCTTCTCCCGGACAGTTCACAATGAGCAGTTCTTC.